The following is a TCR beta chain sequence with its context. Its specificity is unknown. Each diagnosis drew on symptoms, thyroxine, TRAb, thyroid ultrasound and orbital computed tomography findings. The CDR3 length is 15 residues. V gave up 6 bases and J gave up 0 bases; unmatched junction bases: 7. Per germline, CDR1 LGHNA and CDR2 YNFKEQ. RNA transcripts provided the source from which TCR beta CDR3 regions were amplified. With the HTBI primer set, the TCR CDR3 went through a first round of RT-PCR. TCRdb reanalysed the multiplex PCR reads using MiXCR and keeps one entry per CDR3 protein. Among over 400,000 distinct CDR3 sequences listed, about 14% were seen once. The data were taken from a study of T cells in Graves' hyperthyroidism and ophthalmopathy. Notes on the study in general: Ophthalmopathy was identified by the model a median around 6.9 months ahead of onset. Stable hyperthyroidism was told apart from ophthalmopathy by a model built on 13 V-J features.

Material for sequencing was blood. The receptor was derived from a man between 18 and 35 years old with Graves' ophthalmopathy. The rearrangement links TRBV4-2 to TRBJ2-7, with 8 bases fitting TRBD2. Written as DNA, the CDR3 is TGTGCCAGCAGTCACGTTAGCGGGGCCTCCTACGAGCAGTACTTC. Protein sequence: CASSHVSGASYEQYF.